The 6 T cell receptor beta chains below were found in one sample sequenced in a study of T-cell reconstitution after alpha-beta-depleted transplantation in children. TCRbeta library construction was performed incorporating unique molecular identifiers. TCRdb independently ran MiXCR on the PCR reads; one entry per CDR3 protein. The sample holds fewer than 250,000 distinct CDR3 sequences, roughly a sixth seen once. The starting material was PBMCs, mostly from graft donor cells, obtained 360 days after TCRalphabeta/CD19-depleted stem cell transplant. Receptors originate from a male patient between 2 and 9 years old who had a stem cell transplant for acute lymphoblastic leukemia, so the T cells may come from the graft donor.

The J gene is TRBJ2-5, the V gene TRBV29-1; TRBD2 might be the D (5 bases). V dropped 1 base and J dropped 5 bases, with 5 bases sitting between them. CDR3 length: 11 amino acids. Germline-derived CDR1 and CDR2 are SQVTM and ANQGSEA. CDR3 sequence: CSVEGGETQYF. Here the CDR3 DNA reads TGCAGCGTTGAAGGAGGGGAGACCCAGTACTTC. The whole variable domain, filled in from reference TRBV29-1 and TRBJ2-5, reads SAVISQKPSRDICQRGTSLTIQCQVDSQVTMMFWYRQQPGQSLTLIATANQGSEATYESGFVIDKFPISRPNLTFSTLTVSNMSPEDSSIYLCSVEGGETQYFGPGTRLLVL.

The chain joins TRBV9 to TRBJ1-1; D remains ambiguous. The CDR3 is 10 residues long. The V gene's germline CDR1 is SGDLS and CDR2 YYNGEE. V was pared by 5 bases and J by 7 bases, with 6 bases between. In DNA form, the CDR3 reads TGTGCCAGCAGGGAGGGTGAAGCTTTCTTT. It yields the protein CASREGEAFF.

This clonotype has a handful of counts. V gene TRBV6-5 combines with J gene TRBJ1-6, with 7 bases aligning to TRBD1. Germline V CDR1 and CDR2: MNHEY, SVGAGI. V lost 2 bases to trimming and J lost 8 bases; unmatched junction nucleotides: 6. CDR3 size: 15 residues. Here the CDR3 reads CASSYLQGPDSPLHF. CDR3 bases: TGTGCCAGCAGTTACCTACAGGGGCCGGATTCACCCCTCCACTTT.

This clonotype was counted only a few times. The chain recombines TRBV7-9 with TRBJ1-4; perhaps TRBD1 as D (5 bases). Germline V gene data show CDR1 as SEHNR and CDR2 as FQNEAQ (reference sequence). The CDR3 totals 15 residues. Trimming pared 1 base from V and 3 bases from J, leaving 9 bases between. CDR3 DNA: TGTGCCAGCAGCTTAGGGGGGATGCCTAATGAAAAACTGTTTTTT. This encodes CASSLGGMPNEKLFF. Full variable domain (outside the CDR3, taken from reference TRBV7-9 and TRBJ1-4): DTGVSQNPRHKITKRGQNVTFRCDPISEHNRLYWYRQTLGQGPEFLTYFQNEAQLEKSRLLSDRFSAERPKGSFSTLEIQRTEQGDSAMYLCASSLGGMPNEKLFFGSGTQLSVL.

This clonotype was observed many times. The chain links TRBV28 to TRBJ2-1; possible D gene TRBD2, 6 bases. The V and J ends lost 6 bases and 7 bases respectively, with 19 bases between them. Germline V gene data show CDR1 as MDHEN and CDR2 as SYDVKM. The CDR3 runs 15 residues. CDR3 in amino acids: CASSRAGGPYNEQFF. In nucleotides, the CDR3 is TGTGCCAGCAGCCGAGCTGGAGGGCCGTATAATGAGCAGTTCTTC.

The V call is TRBV7-3, the J call TRBJ2-5; 7 nucleotides match TRBD2. CDR1 and CDR2 from the germline V gene are SGHTA and FQGTGA. V lost 2 bases and J lost 6; bases outside the gene matches: 15. The CDR3 is 17 residues long. CDR3 amino acids: CASSLSGGLGSGQTQYF. The DNA for the CDR3 is TGTGCCAGCAGCTTATCGGGCGGACTAGGATCCGGGCAGACCCAGTACTTC.